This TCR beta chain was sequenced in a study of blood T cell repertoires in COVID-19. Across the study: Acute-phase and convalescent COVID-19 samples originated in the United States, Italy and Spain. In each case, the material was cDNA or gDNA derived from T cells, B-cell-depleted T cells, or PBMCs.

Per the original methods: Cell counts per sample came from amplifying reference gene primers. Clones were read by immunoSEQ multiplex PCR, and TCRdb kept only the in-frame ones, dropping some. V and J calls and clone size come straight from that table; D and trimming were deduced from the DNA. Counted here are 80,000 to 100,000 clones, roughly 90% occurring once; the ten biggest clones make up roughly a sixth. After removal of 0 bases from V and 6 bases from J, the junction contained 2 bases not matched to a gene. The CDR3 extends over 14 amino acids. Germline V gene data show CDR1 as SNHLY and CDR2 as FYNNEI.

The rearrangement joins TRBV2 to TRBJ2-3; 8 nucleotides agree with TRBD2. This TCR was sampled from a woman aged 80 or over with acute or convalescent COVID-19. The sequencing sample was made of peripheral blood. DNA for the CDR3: TGTGCCAGCAGTGAAGCGCGGGGGGTGGATACGCAGTATTTT. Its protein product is CASSEARGVDTQYF.